These T cell receptor beta chains were read from a single sample in a study of glioma-infiltrating T cells. TCRdb called the multiplex PCR reads again in MiXCR, with one record for every CDR3 protein. The sample has 300,000 to 450,000 distinct CDR3 sequences, roughly two fifths seen once. Sequenced input: glioma tissue, nonneoplastic brain tissue, or PBMCs (not recorded which). The receptor set was obtained from a human donor with low-grade glioma or glioblastoma, undergoing nonglioma brain surgery, or in good health (not recorded which). CDR3s include the opening cysteine and the closing phenylalanine or tryptophan. D genes are given only for firm matches. Size is stated for part of the rows, as once, few or many counts, or as a class when the clone is expanded.

d_call	clone_size	j_call	v_call	cdr3_nt	cdr3_aa
TRBD1	-	TRBJ2-7	TRBV20-1	TGCAGTGCTAGCCAAGAGGGACAGTTCAACGAGCAGTACTTC	CSASQEGQFNEQYF
-	-	TRBJ1-4	TRBV4-1	TGCGCCAGCAGCCAACCCTGGGTTCGAACAACTAATGAAAAACTGTTTTTT	CASSQPWVRTTNEKLFF
TRBD1	many	TRBJ1-5	TRBV28	TGTGCCAGCAGTTCCTGGGACAGCTATAGCAATCAGCCCCAGCATTTT	CASSSWDSYSNQPQHF
TRBD1	-	TRBJ2-5	TRBV28	TGTGCCAGCAGTTCAGGGGGACGGGAGACCCAGTACTTC	CASSSGGRETQYF
TRBD2	once	TRBJ2-7	TRBV25-1	TGTGCCAGCAGTGAACACCGGGACTACAAATCAGCCTACGAGCAGTACTTC	CASSEHRDYKSAYEQYF
TRBD2	-	TRBJ2-1	TRBV7-2	TGTGCCAGCGGCTTATCCCCTAGCGGGGGATCCTACAATGAGCAGTTCTTC	CASGLSPSGGSYNEQFF
TRBD2	-	TRBJ2-7	TRBV6-2/TRBV6-3	TGTGCCAGCTCTACTGGCGGGAGAGGCAATGAGCAGTACTTC	CASSTGGRGNEQYF
TRBD1	few	TRBJ2-2	TRBV3-1	TGTGCCAGCGGACAGGTTAACACCGGGGAGCTGTTTTTT	CASGQVNTGELFF
-	-	TRBJ2-1	TRBV7-2	TGTGCCAGCAGCCAGCATGCCAAAGAGCAGTTCTTC	CASSQHAKEQFF
-	few	TRBJ1-5	TRBV15	TGTGCCACCAGCTTCGGGGGGTTAGGTCAGCCCCAGCATTTT	CATSFGGLGQPQHF
-	many	TRBJ1-5	TRBV28	TGTGCCAGCAGCCCACTAAATCAGCCCCAGCATTTT	CASSPLNQPQHF
-	many	TRBJ2-7	TRBV4-1	TGCGCCAGCAGCCAAGGAAGCAGGGGAATACCCTACGAGCAGTACTTC	CASSQGSRGIPYEQYF
-	few	TRBJ1-1	TRBV4-3	TGCGCCAGCAGCCAAGTAAGGCACTTGACTGAAGCTTTCTTT	CASSQVRHLTEAFF
-	-	TRBJ2-1	TRBV3-1	TGTGCCAGCAGCCAAGTGATTAGGACATATGAGCAGTTCTTC	CASSQVIRTYEQFF
TRBD1	-	TRBJ2-7	TRBV19	TGTGCCAGTACCAACACCGGGACAGGGAGCGACGAGCAGTACTTC	CASTNTGTGSDEQYF
TRBD2	-	TRBJ2-7	TRBV7-2	TGTGCCAGCAGCTTAGTTCCGCTAGCGGGAGTTGTATTCTACGAGCAGTACTTC	CASSLVPLAGVVFYEQYF
-	many	TRBJ2-7	TRBV6-2/TRBV6-3	TGTGCCAGCAGAGACTACGAGCAGTACTTC	CASRDYEQYF
TRBD2	-	TRBJ2-5	TRBV25-1	TGTGCCAGCAGTACCTTAGGGACTAGCAGAGAGACCCAGTACTTC	CASSTLGTSRETQYF
-	few	TRBJ2-5	TRBV14	TGTGCCAGCAGCCAAGCCGGGGGCGAGACCCAGTACTTC	CASSQAGGETQYF
TRBD1	-	TRBJ2-3	TRBV6-1	TGTGCCAGCAGTAAGGACAGGGGAATAAATGCGCAGTATTTT	CASSKDRGINAQYF
-	-	TRBJ2-1	TRBV12-3/TRBV12-4	TGTGCCAGCTGCGGGTCGGATAGCTCCTACAATGAGCAGTTCTTC	CASCGSDSSYNEQFF
-	many	TRBJ2-5	TRBV28	TGTGCCAGCAGTCACCAGACCAGGGAGACCCAGTACTTC	CASSHQTRETQYF
-	-	TRBJ2-2	TRBV19	TGTGCCAGTAGTATAGCTGGGAGCACCGGGGAGCTGTTTTTT	CASSIAGSTGELFF
TRBD1	many	TRBJ1-2	TRBV6-1	TGTGCCAGCACCCAGGGACAGGGTAGTGGCTACACCTTC	CASTQGQGSGYTF
-	-	TRBJ2-3	TRBV12-3/TRBV12-4	TGTGCCAGCAGTCATAGCGGAAGGGGCACAGATACGCAGTATTTT	CASSHSGRGTDTQYF
-	-	TRBJ2-4	TRBV7-9	TGTGCCAGCAGCGGTCCGGGAGACCCTGTAGCCAAAAACATTCAGTACTTC	CASSGPGDPVAKNIQYF
-	-	TRBJ1-5	TRBV5-4	TGTGCCAGCAGCACGTACAGTGGCAATCAGCCCCAGCATTTT	CASSTYSGNQPQHF
TRBD1	many	TRBJ1-2	TRBV6-1	TGTGCCAGCAGTGGAGGGACAGGTGGGAGCTACACCTTC	CASSGGTGGSYTF
-	few	TRBJ2-7	TRBV12-3/TRBV12-4	TGTGCCAGCACCTCGACTACCACCTACGAGCAGTACTTC	CASTSTTTYEQYF
-	few	TRBJ2-1	TRBV19	TGTGCCAGTAGTATATTTGCGGGGCGGTCCTACAATGAGCAGTTCTTC	CASSIFAGRSYNEQFF
-	-	TRBJ1-4	TRBV28	TGTGCCAGCAGTTCCCACAGGGAGAATGAAAAACTGTTTTTT	CASSSHRENEKLFF
-	-	TRBJ2-1	TRBV14	TGTGCCAGCAGCCAAGATTTGGGCCGCTCCTCAGGCTACAATGAGCAGTTCTTC	CASSQDLGRSSGYNEQFF
-	few	TRBJ2-2	TRBV7-8	TGTGCCAGCAGCCCGGGGATCGCGAACACCGGGGAGCTGTTTTTT	CASSPGIANTGELFF